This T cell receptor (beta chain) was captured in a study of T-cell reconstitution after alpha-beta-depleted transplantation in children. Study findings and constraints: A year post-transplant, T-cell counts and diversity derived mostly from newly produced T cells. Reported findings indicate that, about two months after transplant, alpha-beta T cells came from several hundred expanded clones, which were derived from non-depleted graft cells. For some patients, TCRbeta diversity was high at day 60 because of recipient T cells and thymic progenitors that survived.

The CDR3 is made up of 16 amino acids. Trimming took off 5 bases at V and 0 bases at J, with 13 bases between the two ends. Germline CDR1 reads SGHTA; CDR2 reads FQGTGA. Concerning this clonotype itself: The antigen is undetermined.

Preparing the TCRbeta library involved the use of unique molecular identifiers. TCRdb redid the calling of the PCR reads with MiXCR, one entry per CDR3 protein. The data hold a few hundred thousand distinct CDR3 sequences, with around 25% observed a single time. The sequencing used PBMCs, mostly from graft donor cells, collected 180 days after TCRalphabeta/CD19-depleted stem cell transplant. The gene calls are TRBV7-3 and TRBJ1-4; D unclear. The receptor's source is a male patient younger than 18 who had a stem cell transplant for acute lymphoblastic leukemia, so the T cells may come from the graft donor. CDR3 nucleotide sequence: TGTGCCAGCAGCCCCCCCTCGGCCGCAACTAATGAAAAACTGTTTTTT. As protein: CASSPPSAATNEKLFF.